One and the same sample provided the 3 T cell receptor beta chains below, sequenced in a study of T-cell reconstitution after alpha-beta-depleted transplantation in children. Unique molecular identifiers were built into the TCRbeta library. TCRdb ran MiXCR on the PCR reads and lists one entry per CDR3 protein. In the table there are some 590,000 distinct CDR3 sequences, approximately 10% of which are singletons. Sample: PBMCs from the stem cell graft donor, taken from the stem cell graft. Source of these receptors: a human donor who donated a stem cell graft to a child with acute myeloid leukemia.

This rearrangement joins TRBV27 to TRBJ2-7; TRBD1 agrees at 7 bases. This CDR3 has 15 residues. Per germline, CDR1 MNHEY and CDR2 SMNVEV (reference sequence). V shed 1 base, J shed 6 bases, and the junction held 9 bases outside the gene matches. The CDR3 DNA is TGTGCCAGCAGTTTATGGGCAGGGGGAAGGCGCGAGCAGTACTTC. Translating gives CASSLWAGGRREQYF.

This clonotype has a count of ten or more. CDR3 in amino acids: CASANRGRDEQFF. DNA of the CDR3: TGTGCCAGCGCAAACAGGGGGCGGGATGAGCAGTTCTTC. This chain links TRBV12-3 or TRBV12-4 with TRBJ2-1; 9 nucleotides line up with TRBD1. The CDR3 runs to 13 residues. V dropped 8 bases and J dropped 8; count of bases not matched to a gene: 7.

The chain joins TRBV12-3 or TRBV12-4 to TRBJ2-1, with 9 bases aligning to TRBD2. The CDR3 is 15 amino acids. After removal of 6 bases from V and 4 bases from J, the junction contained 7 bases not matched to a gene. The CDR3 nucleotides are TGTGCCAGCAGAGTGACTAGCGGAACTTACAATGAGCAGTTCTTC. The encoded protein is CASRVTSGTYNEQFF.